A single sample gave rise to the 13 T cell receptor beta chains below, sequenced in a study of blood T cell repertoires in COVID-19. The data were produced by immunoSEQ multiplex PCR, yet TCRdb's version contains in-frame clones alone and is incomplete. Here the sample spans about 130,000 clones, 75% to 85% being singletons. Sequenced material: peripheral blood. The source of these receptors is a woman in her 70s with COVID-19, enrolled during active disease.

The CDR3 region has the DNA TGTGCCAGTATAGGACAGAATGCGGGAAACACCATATATTTT. Amino acid sequence: CASIGQNAGNTIYF. The chain is built from TRBV19 and TRBJ1-3; D is possibly TRBD1 (6 bases). Between the trimmed V and J ends, which lost 7 bases and 4 bases, there was a span of 14 bases. The CDR3 sequence is 14 residues long. Germline loops: CDR1 LNHDA, CDR2 SQIVND (reference sequence).

The CDR3 coding sequence is TGTGCCAGCAGCGAAGCACTAGCGGGAGGCTACCAAGAGACCCAGTACTTC. Amino acids: CASSEALAGGYQETQYF. The V call is TRBV7-9, the J call TRBJ2-5; 12 bases align to TRBD2. The V gene end was trimmed by 5 bases and the J gene end by 0 bases; junction bases not matched to a gene: 7. The CDR3 length is 17 residues. Per germline, CDR1 SEHNR and CDR2 FQNEAQ (reference sequence).

This clone was seen more than once but under ten times. The chain carries TRBV19 and TRBJ1-5, with 8 bases lining up with TRBD1. The germline V gene encodes CDR1 LNHDA and CDR2 SQIVND (reference sequence). The V gene end was trimmed by 5 bases and the J gene end by 5 bases; junction bases not matched to a gene: 11. CDR3 length equals 16 residues. The chain's CDR3 is CASSSPDRGTYQPQHF. The CDR3 coding sequence is TGTGCCAGTAGTTCCCCCGACAGGGGCACATATCAGCCCCAGCATTTT.

The V and J genes are TRBV3-1 (or the pseudogene TRBV3-2) and TRBJ1-2; possibly TRBD1 for D (6 bases). The CDR3 contains 13 residues. Deletions cut 6 bases from V and 4 bases from J, with 12 bases between. Per the germline V gene, CDR1 is LGHDT and CDR2 is YNNKEL (reference sequence). The DNA of the CDR3 is TGTGCCAGCAGATCACAGGGAAGCTATGGCTACACCTTC. As protein: CASRSQGSYGYTF.

V gene TRBV6-5 combines with J gene TRBJ1-5; the match to TRBD1 covers 8 bases. With 4 bases clipped from V and 3 bases from J, the junction kept 2 bases outside the gene matches. Germline V CDR1 and CDR2: MNHEY, SVGAGI. This CDR3 has 14 amino acids. The DNA for the CDR3 is TGTGCCAGCAGTTCAGGGGGCCTCAATCAGCCCCAGCATTTT. Translated: CASSSGGLNQPQHF.

The genes are TRBV15 and TRBJ1-2; the D is unclear. The CDR3 has 15 residues. Germline-derived CDR1 and CDR2 are LNHNV and YYDKDF (reference sequence). With 5 bases removed from V and 2 bases from J, the gap between germline ends came to 15 bases. The CDR3 coding sequence is TGTGCCACCAGCCACGGAGGGAGGTACAACTATGGCTACACCTTC. Translated: CATSHGGRYNYGYTF.

The rearrangement joins TRBV5-5 to TRBJ1-6, with no clear D. V was shortened by 0 bases and J by 10 bases, with 11 bases between the two germline ends. The CDR3 spans 14 residues. Germline values: CDR1 SGHKS, CDR2 YYEKEE (reference sequence). The CDR3 reads CASSLAGYGSPLHF. The CDR3 nucleotides read TGTGCCAGCAGCTTGGCCGGGTATGGATCACCCCTCCACTTT. Full variable domain (rest looked up from reference TRBV5-5 and TRBJ1-6): DAGVTQSPTHLIKTRGQQVTLRCSPISGHKSVSWYQQVLGQGPQFIFQYYEKEERGRGNFPDRFSARQFPNYSSELNVNALLLGDSALYLCASSLAGYGSPLHFGNGTRLTVT.

V usage is TRBV20-1 and J usage is TRBJ2-4; tentatively, D is TRBD2 (5 bases). The germline V and J ends were trimmed by 3 bases and 6 bases, with 18 bases remaining between them. The CDR3 consists of 15 residues. CDR1 and CDR2 (germline): DFQATT, SNEGSKA (reference sequence). This CDR3 is CSASLEGGGTNIQYF. The CDR3 DNA sequence: TGCAGTGCTAGTCTCGAGGGTGGAGGAACAAACATTCAGTACTTC.

The chain has TRBV25-1 and TRBJ2-2; 7 nucleotides match TRBD1. The CDR3 extends over 14 amino acids. Germline CDR1 MGHDK, CDR2 SYGVNS. The junction had 6 bases not matched to a gene; V was cut back by 6 bases and J by 5 bases. This chain's CDR3 is CASSDRVGTGELFF. Written as DNA, the CDR3 is TGTGCCAGCAGCGACAGGGTTGGTACCGGGGAGCTGTTTTTT.

V gene TRBV5-1 combines with J gene TRBJ2-5; 9 bases map to TRBD1. Trimming took 4 bases from V and 2 from J; bases not matched to a gene: 9. The CDR3 is 16 residues long. Germline values: CDR1 SGHRS, CDR2 YFSETQ. The CDR3: CASSRGTGRPQETQYF. DNA for the CDR3: TGCGCCAGCAGCCGAGGGACAGGGCGACCTCAAGAGACCCAGTACTTC.

This chain links TRBV5-1 with TRBJ1-1; tentatively, D is TRBD1 (6 bases). Trimming cost V 4 bases and J 1 base, with 11 bases left between them. The V gene's germline CDR1 is SGHRS and CDR2 YFSETQ. This CDR3 spans 14 amino acids. The CDR3 loop reads CASSQGTPNTEAFF. The DNA of the CDR3 is TGCGCCAGCAGCCAAGGGACACCGAACACTGAAGCTTTCTTT. Complete variable domain (other parts from reference TRBV5-1 and TRBJ1-1): KAGVTQTPRYLIKTRGQQVTLSCSPISGHRSVSWYQQTPGQGLQFLFEYFSETQRNKGNFPGRFSGRQFSNSRSEMNVSTLELGDSALYLCASSQGTPNTEAFFGQGTRLTVV.

The CDR3, as DNA: TGTGCCAGCAGCTTCCAAACAGGGGTAAACACTGAAGCTTTCTTT. Translating gives CASSFQTGVNTEAFF. The V gene is TRBV5-5, the J gene TRBJ1-1, with TRBD1 matching 7 bases. This CDR3 spans 15 amino acids. Germline V gives CDR1 SGHKS, CDR2 YYEKEE (reference sequence). Germline trimming cut 2 bases from V and 2 bases from J; bases unmatched to any gene: 6.

The chain uses TRBV30 and TRBJ1-5; the D is unclear. The length of the CDR3 is 12 residues. V lost 7 bases and J lost 7, with 14 bases in between. CDR1 and CDR2 (germline): GTSNPN, SVGIG (reference sequence). CDR3 in amino acids: CAFRSGNQPQHF. The CDR3 DNA reads TGTGCCTTCAGATCCGGGAACCAGCCCCAGCATTTT.